This T cell receptor (beta chain) originates from a study of PD-1 blockade in classical Hodgkin lymphoma. CDR1 and CDR2 (germline): SQVTM, ANQGSEA. This CDR3 has 11 amino acids. V lost 6 bases to trimming and J lost 5 bases, with 10 bases between them. No patient escaped relapse after autologous stem cell transplantation, and brentuximab vedotin exposure varied. The protocol was immunoSEQ multiplex PCR, while the TCRdb copy is restricted to in-frame clones and leaves out a portion. The sample consists of approximately 34,000 clones, 65% to 90% of them appearing once. This receptor was obtained from a human donor with classical Hodgkin lymphoma. Sequencing used peripheral blood mononuclear cells (PBMCs), obtained at baseline. The chain recombines TRBV29-1 with TRBJ2-5; D possibly corresponds to TRBD2 (7 bases). The CDR3: CSVRGGETQYF. CDR3 coding DNA: TGCAGCGTGAGGGGGGGGGAGACCCAGTACTTC.